This T cell receptor beta chain was sequenced for a study of T cells in Graves' hyperthyroidism and ophthalmopathy. The wider study: Upon initial diagnosis and before any treatment, peripheral blood was collected.

This clonotype was recorded at least ten times. Amplification yielded TCR beta CDR3 regions, with RNA transcripts as the source. TCR CDR3 regions were first amplified by RT-PCR with HTBI primers. TCRdb passed the multiplex PCR reads through MiXCR, listing each CDR3 protein once. The data show fewer than 350,000 distinct CDR3 sequences, with around 18% seen just once and roughly 15% held by the top ten. The junction had 11 bases not matched to a gene; V was cut back by 3 bases and J by 13 bases. The CDR3 totals 15 residues. The sample comprised blood. V and J are TRBV12-3 or TRBV12-4 and TRBJ1-6; 8 bases agree with TRBD1. This receptor was obtained from a middle-aged woman with Graves' ophthalmopathy. The CDR3 loop is CASSLGQDLLWPLHF. The DNA for the CDR3 is TGTGCCAGCAGTTTGGGACAGGACCTCCTGTGGCCCCTCCACTTT.